The rows below give T cell receptor beta chains drawn from one sample of a study of blood T cell repertoires in COVID-19. Libraries were prepared by immunoSEQ multiplex PCR; TCRdb keeps only in-frame clonotypes and omits some of them. Of roughly 120,000 clones in the sample, about nine tenths were seen once. Source material: peripheral blood. The origin of the receptors is a human donor in a cohort sampled during active COVID-19. The CDR3 runs from the conserved cysteine through the conserved F or W. D genes are given only for firm matches. Where a row states a size, it is once, few, many or the class of an expanded clone; other rows omit it.

>TRBD1|once|TRBJ2-3|TRBV5-6
TGTGCCAGCATATTGGGGACAGGGGGCACAGATACGCAGTATTTT
CASILGTGGTDTQYF
>NA|NA|TRBJ2-5|TRBV19
TGTGCCAGTAGCCAGGGGGGTGGGACCCAGTACTTC
CASSQGGGTQYF
>NA|NA|TRBJ1-2|TRBV29-1
TGCAGCGTTGAAGAAACGGACTATGGCTACACCTTC
CSVEETDYGYTF
>TRBD2|NA|TRBJ2-3|TRBV2
TGTGCCAGCCCCGGACTAGCGGGCCCAGATACGCAGTATTTT
CASPGLAGPDTQYF
>NA|once|TRBJ1-5|TRBV19
TGTGCCAGCATCGAGGGTAATAGCAATCAGCCCCAGCATTTT
CASIEGNSNQPQHF
>NA|NA|TRBJ1-2|TRBV20-1
TGCAGTGCTAGACCAGCAGGTGGCTACACCTTC
CSARPAGGYTF
>TRBD1|NA|TRBJ2-7|TRBV14
TGTGCCAGCAGCCCCACCGGGACAGGGCCCTACGAGCAGTACTTC
CASSPTGTGPYEQYF
>NA|NA|TRBJ2-7|TRBV11-3
TGTGCCAGCAGGACCCCGGGATCCGATGTCGAGCAGTACTTC
CASRTPGSDVEQYF
>TRBD1|once|TRBJ1-5|TRBV18
TGTGCCAGCTCACCTGGGACAGGGGGTCAGCCCCAGCATTTT
CASSPGTGGQPQHF
>TRBD1|once|TRBJ1-2|TRBV19
TGTGCCAGTAGTATGGGGACAGTCTCTAACTATGGCTACACCTTC
CASSMGTVSNYGYTF
>NA|NA|TRBJ2-7|TRBV7-8
TGTGCCAGCAGCAAAGTGGCCGGGACAAACTCCTACGAGCAGTACTTC
CASSKVAGTNSYEQYF
>NA|NA|TRBJ2-1|TRBV10-1
TGCGCCAGCAGTTCGTACAATGAGCAGTTCTTC
CASSSYNEQFF
>NA|NA|TRBJ1-5|TRBV25-1
TGTGCCAGCAGTGACTCTCTTGGCAATCAGCCCCAGCATTTT
CASSDSLGNQPQHF
>TRBD1|NA|TRBJ1-4|TRBV5-4
TGTGCCAGCAGCTTGTTGGGGGACAGAGGTAATGAAAAACTGTTTTTT
CASSLLGDRGNEKLFF
>TRBD2|NA|TRBJ2-3|TRBV6-2/TRBV6-3
TGTGCCAGCAGTTACCCGCCGGGTAGCGGGAGTGTGAGAGCAGATACGCAGTATTTT
CASSYPPGSGSVRADTQYF
>TRBD1|NA|TRBJ2-2|TRBV10-1
TGCGCCAGCTCTACCGGGACAGGGAACACCGGGGAGCTGTTTTTT
CASSTGTGNTGELFF
>TRBD1|NA|TRBJ1-2|TRBV29-1
TGCAGCCTGGACAGGACCTATGGCTACACCTTC
CSLDRTYGYTF
>NA|NA|TRBJ1-3|TRBV7-9
TGTGCCAGCAGCTACCGTCGAGGTCGCTTAAACACCATATATTTT
CASSYRRGRLNTIYF
>TRBD1|NA|TRBJ1-3|TRBV25-1
TGTGCCAGCAGTGGACAGGGGGAAGGAAACACCATATATTTT
CASSGQGEGNTIYF
>NA|NA|TRBJ2-6|TRBV27
TGTGCCAGCAGTTTATCGATGACTCTCGAGTCCTCTGGGGCCAACGTCCTGACTTTC
CASSLSMTLESSGANVLTF
>NA|NA|TRBJ1-2|TRBV25-1
TGTGCCAGCAGTGCTACTACAGGGAGGGGCGACTATGGCTACACCTTC
CASSATTGRGDYGYTF
>NA|NA|TRBJ1-5|TRBV2
TGTGCCAGCACCCTAGAGGTGACGGATAATCAGCCCCAGCATTTT
CASTLEVTDNQPQHF
>TRBD1|NA|TRBJ2-1|TRBV5-1
TGCGCCAGCAGCTTGGCGGACAGGGGCAATGAGCAGTTCTTC
CASSLADRGNEQFF
>TRBD1|NA|TRBJ1-2|TRBV6-5
TGTGCCAGCAGCGCCAGACAGGGTACGGACTATGGCTACACCTTC
CASSARQGTDYGYTF
>NA|NA|TRBJ1-6|TRBV10-1
TGCGCCAGCAGCCTCGGCGGGTCTGGGGCACCCCTCCACTTT
CASSLGGSGAPLHF
>TRBD1|NA|TRBJ1-5|TRBV19
TGTGCCAGTAGTATAGATCCCGCAGTCACGCACAGGGGTAGCAATCAGCCCCAGCATTTT
CASSIDPAVTHRGSNQPQHF
>NA|NA|TRBJ2-3|TRBV7-8
TGTGCCAGCAGCGGCTTGCGCACAGATACGCAGTATTTT
CASSGLRTDTQYF
>TRBD1|NA|TRBJ1-2|TRBV11-3
TGTGCCAGCAGCTTAACAGGGGCCTACACCTTC
CASSLTGAYTF
>TRBD2|NA|TRBJ2-3|TRBV19
TGTGCCAGCGGGACTAGCGGGAGGGCCGGAGATACGCAGTATTTT
CASGTSGRAGDTQYF
>NA|NA|TRBJ1-1|TRBV7-8
TGTGCCAGCAGGACAAGTGACACTGAAGCTTTCTTT
CASRTSDTEAFF
>TRBD2|once|TRBJ2-1|TRBV13
TGTGCCAGCAGCTCCTACACTAGCGGGAGGCACAATGAGCAGTTCTTC
CASSSYTSGRHNEQFF
>TRBD1|NA|TRBJ1-6|TRBV18
TGTGCCAGCTCACCACGGGGGTCACAGGGGTGGGTCGCACCCCTCCACTTT
CASSPRGSQGWVAPLHF
>TRBD2|NA|TRBJ2-3|TRBV11-2
TGTGCCAGCAGCTTACGACTAGCGGGGGGCACAGATACGCAGTATTTT
CASSLRLAGGTDTQYF
>NA|once|TRBJ1-1|TRBV19
TGTGCCAGTAGTATAGTCGGCGGGAACACTGAAGCTTTCTTT
CASSIVGGNTEAFF
>NA|NA|TRBJ2-7|TRBV28
TGTGCCAGCAGGCGAAGGGGTTACGAGCAGTACTTC
CASRRRGYEQYF
>TRBD1|NA|TRBJ2-6|TRBV7-9
TGTGCCAGCAGCCAAGACAGGGGGGTAACTGGGGCCAACGTCCTGACTTTC
CASSQDRGVTGANVLTF
>NA|few|TRBJ1-5|TRBV19
TGTGCCAGTAGTATGGTTCCTGAGCAGCCCCAGCATTTT
CASSMVPEQPQHF
>NA|NA|TRBJ1-2|TRBV7-9
TGTGCCAGCAGCTTAGCGGACAGAAAGAATGGCTACACCTTC
CASSLADRKNGYTF
>TRBD1|NA|TRBJ2-7|TRBV29-1
TGCAGCGCTAAAACAGGGGGATCCTACGAGCAGTACTTC
CSAKTGGSYEQYF
>TRBD2|NA|TRBJ2-1|TRBV7-2
TGTGCCAGCAGCGACACCGGGACTAGCGGGAGTAACCCGTTCTTC
CASSDTGTSGSNPFF
>TRBD2|NA|TRBJ2-7|TRBV10-2
TGCGCCAGTAGGACTAGCGGGAATCTTGGGAGCTCCTACGAGCAGTACTTC
CASRTSGNLGSSYEQYF
>NA|NA|TRBJ1-5|TRBV7-9
TGTGCCAGCAGCTTAGGGACGGTGCGGGAGCCCCAGCATTTT
CASSLGTVREPQHF
>TRBD1|NA|TRBJ2-5|TRBV5-1
TGCGCCAGCAGCACAGAACAGGGGGCAGAGACCCAGTACTTC
CASSTEQGAETQYF
>TRBD2|once|TRBJ2-7|TRBV7-9
TGTGCCAGCAGCTTTCCTGATGGGCTAGCGGGGTCATCCTACGAGCAGTACTTC
CASSFPDGLAGSSYEQYF
>NA|NA|TRBJ2-5|TRBV19
TGTGCCAGTAGTATTGGAGGTACAGGGTTCGTGACCCAGTACTTC
CASSIGGTGFVTQYF